This T cell receptor (beta chain) was recovered during a study of cytomegalovirus exposure and HLA in healthy donors. For the study at large: Earlier findings included roughly 100 million unique TCR beta sequences obtained from some 180 million T cells.

Vbeta (60) and Jbeta (13) primers were used in the PCR. Repertoires were generated with immunoSEQ multiplex PCR, while TCRdb's copy carries only in-frame clones and drops some. This sample's table has under 200,000 clones. With respect to this clone: Its antigen remains unidentified.

General study points: Fewer N-insertions (relative to the approximately 670-donor mean) were reportedly seen in an Asian-associated ancestry cluster in a later analysis. Sequencing depth roughly uniform across donors was assumed in presence/absence analyses. It has been reported that TCR beta sequences accurately predicted the HLA-A and HLA-B alleles of most subjects.

The sequenced material came from PBMCs. The source is a woman aged 18-29 years in good health and CMV-seropositive.

CDR3 amino acids: CSVETALRGTIYF. DNA of the CDR3: TGCAGCGTTGAAACAGCCCTCAGGGGCACCATATATTTT. The rearrangement links TRBV29-1 to TRBJ1-3; tentative D call: TRBD1 (6 bases). V lost 2 bases to trimming and J lost 9 bases, with 14 bases between them. This CDR3 region has 13 residues. Germline V lookup: CDR1 SQVTM, CDR2 ANQGSEA.